Listed below are T cell receptor beta chains from one sample, sequenced in a study of cytomegalovirus exposure and HLA in healthy donors. Measured with immunoSEQ multiplex PCR; TCRdb has only the in-frame clones, and not every one. The table shows some 150,000 clones, with approximately 78% occurring only once. Material: PBMCs. These receptor sequences come from a man aged 40-49 years in good health and CMV-seropositive. CDR3s include the opening cysteine and the closing phenylalanine or tryptophan. The D gene is left open where the match is weak. Part of the rows lack a size; the others show once, few, many or a class for expanded clones.

v_gene	d_gene	abundance	j_gene	CDR3aa	CDR3nt
TRBV27	-	-	TRBJ1-4	CASSPPDSSGEKLFF	TGTGCCAGCAGTCCTCCCGACAGCTCGGGTGAAAAACTGTTTTTT
TRBV9	-	once	TRBJ2-7	CASSVGADSSYEQYF	TGTGCCAGCAGCGTAGGGGCAGATTCAAGCTACGAGCAGTACTTC
TRBV4-1	-	-	TRBJ2-3	CASSRQTGPDTQYF	TGCGCCAGCAGCCGACAAACAGGGCCTGATACGCAGTATTTT
TRBV6-5	TRBD1	-	TRBJ2-7	CASSASGTGAYEQYF	TGTGCCAGCAGTGCCTCCGGGACAGGTGCCTACGAGCAGTACTTC
TRBV5-1	-	-	TRBJ2-3	CASSLWRGDTDTQYF	TGCGCCAGCAGCTTGTGGCGGGGCGACACAGATACGCAGTATTTT
TRBV5-1	TRBD2	-	TRBJ2-1	CASSLDGTSINEQFF	TGCGCCAGCAGCTTGGACGGGACTAGCATCAATGAGCAGTTCTTC
TRBV2	TRBD1	few	TRBJ1-2	CASSTQGANYGYTF	TGTGCCAGCAGTACACAGGGGGCCAACTATGGCTACACCTTC
TRBV5-4	-	-	TRBJ2-2	CASSSSPGAGELFF	TGTGCCAGCAGCTCGTCCCCCGGTGCCGGGGAGCTGTTTTTT
TRBV7-9	TRBD1	-	TRBJ2-2	CASSLANSAGQGGELFF	TGTGCCAGCAGCTTAGCGAACTCGGCAGGACAGGGCGGGGAGCTGTTTTTT
TRBV9	TRBD2	-	TRBJ2-2	CASGLAGAGELFF	TGTGCCTCGGGACTAGCGGGAGCCGGGGAGCTGTTTTTT
TRBV6-5	-	-	TRBJ2-2	CASSYITGGELFF	TGTGCCAGCAGTTACATTACAGGGGGGGAGCTGTTTTTT
TRBV25-1	-	-	TRBJ1-1	CASSGATMRGGTEAFF	TGTGCCAGCAGTGGAGCCACGATGAGAGGGGGCACTGAAGCTTTCTTT
TRBV15	TRBD2	-	TRBJ2-2	CATRGGTGELFF	TGTGCCACCCGGGGGGGGACCGGGGAGCTGTTTTTT
TRBV9	-	once	TRBJ2-1	CASSASNEQFF	TGTGCCAGCAGCGCTAGCAATGAGCAGTTCTTC
TRBV28	-	few	TRBJ1-3	CASSFLQGGGNTIYF	TGTGCCAGCAGTTTCCTACAGGGCGGAGGAAACACCATATATTTT
TRBV27	-	-	TRBJ1-1	CASSFQRQGFAEAFF	TGTGCCAGCAGTTTTCAAAGGCAGGGGTTCGCTGAAGCTTTCTTT
TRBV19	-	-	TRBJ1-4	CASSAPGRGYEKLFF	TGTGCCAGTAGCGCCCCGGGTAGGGGGTATGAAAAACTGTTTTTT
TRBV13	TRBD2	-	TRBJ2-7	CASSPGGVTRRSGEQYF	TGTGCCAGCAGCCCGGGGGGGGTCACAAGGAGGTCAGGGGAGCAGTACTTC
TRBV14	TRBD1	-	TRBJ2-7	CASSQGIPGQGDEQYF	TGTGCCAGCAGCCAAGGTATTCCGGGACAGGGTGACGAGCAGTACTTC
TRBV27	TRBD1	-	TRBJ2-7	CASSFRTGGTGQIYEQYF	TGTGCCAGCAGTTTCCGGACAGGGGGAACAGGACAGATCTACGAGCAGTACTTC
TRBV18	-	-	TRBJ2-5	CASSPGLQPYEQYF	TGTGCCAGCTCACCCGGACTGCAGCCCTATGAGCAGTACTTC
TRBV5-4	TRBD1	-	TRBJ2-5	CASSSKQGARQETQYF	TGTGCCAGCAGCTCGAAACAGGGGGCGCGCCAAGAGACCCAGTACTTC
TRBV18	-	-	TRBJ2-7	CASSPRRDSYEQYF	TGTGCCAGCTCACCACGCAGGGACTCCTACGAGCAGTACTTC
TRBV7-2	TRBD1	-	TRBJ1-4	CASSSTGAGKLFF	TGTGCCAGCAGCTCTACAGGGGCGGGAAAACTGTTTTTT
TRBV6-5	TRBD1	-	TRBJ1-2	CASSYSKTGLYGYTF	TGTGCCAGCAGTTACTCAAAGACAGGGTTGTATGGCTACACCTTC
TRBV27	TRBD1	-	TRBJ1-2	CASSSGQNYGYTF	TGTGCCAGCAGTTCGGGACAGAACTATGGCTACACCTTC
TRBV7-9	-	once	TRBJ2-5	CASSLVQGEETQYF	TGTGCCAGCAGCTTAGTACAGGGTGAAGAGACCCAGTACTTC
TRBV10-3	TRBD1	-	TRBJ1-6	CAISNGQGESPLHF	TGTGCCATCAGTAACGGACAGGGAGAATCACCCCTCCACTTT
TRBV6-1	-	-	TRBJ1-2	CASSEVEGYGYTF	TGTGCCAGCAGTGAGGTGGAGGGCTATGGCTACACCTTC
TRBV18	TRBD1	-	TRBJ1-1	CASSRTTGGRDTEAFF	TGTGCCAGCTCACGGACGACAGGGGGGAGGGACACTGAAGCTTTCTTT
TRBV6-6	TRBD2	-	TRBJ2-7	CASSYGLAGWGEQYF	TGTGCCAGCAGTTACGGGCTAGCGGGATGGGGCGAGCAGTACTTC
TRBV5-1	-	-	TRBJ1-2	CASSLGARSGSYTF	TGCGCCAGCAGCTTGGGGGCCAGGTCCGGGAGCTACACCTTC
TRBV12-5	TRBD1	-	TRBJ1-3	CASGPGQGVAGNTIYF	TGTGCTAGTGGACCGGGACAGGGGGTCGCTGGAAACACCATATATTTT
TRBV5-8	TRBD1	-	TRBJ1-5	CASNRGDLGQPQHF	TGTGCCAGCAACAGGGGTGATTTAGGTCAGCCCCAGCATTTT
TRBV5-4	-	-	TRBJ2-5	CASSSELVLETQYF	TGTGCCAGCAGCTCCGAACTAGTACTCGAGACCCAGTACTTC
TRBV9	-	few	TRBJ2-7	CASSKGGDSAYYEQYF	TGTGCCAGCAGTAAAGGCGGGGACAGCGCTTACTACGAGCAGTACTTC
TRBV11-1	-	-	TRBJ1-1	CASSFGGVGTEAFF	TGTGCCAGCAGCTTCGGAGGGGTCGGCACTGAAGCTTTCTTT
TRBV6-4	TRBD2	once	TRBJ2-3	CASRALAGGTDTQYF	TGTGCCAGCAGGGCACTAGCGGGAGGCACAGATACGCAGTATTTT
TRBV18	TRBD1	once	TRBJ2-7	CASSPPDRGILREQYF	TGTGCCAGCTCACCTCCCGACAGGGGGATCCTCCGCGAGCAGTACTTC
TRBV25-1	TRBD2	-	TRBJ2-7	CASSERELYEQYF	TGTGCCAGCAGTGAGCGGGAGCTCTACGAGCAGTACTTC
TRBV6-5	-	once	TRBJ2-3	CASSLQGDTQYF	TGTGCCAGCAGTCTCCAGGGAGATACGCAGTATTTT
TRBV10-2	TRBD1	-	TRBJ1-1	CASSLQGSDTEAFF	TGCGCCAGCAGTTTACAGGGGTCGGACACTGAAGCTTTCTTT
TRBV27	TRBD1	once	TRBJ1-5	CASSAETGDYQPQHF	TGTGCCAGCAGTGCCGAGACAGGGGACTATCAGCCCCAGCATTTT
TRBV9	TRBD1	few	TRBJ1-3	CASSVEGTGGNTIYF	TGTGCCAGCAGCGTAGAGGGGACAGGGGGAAACACCATATATTTT
TRBV6-5	-	-	TRBJ2-1	CASSYLSSGGNEQFF	TGTGCCAGCAGTTACTTAAGCTCTGGGGGGAATGAGCAGTTCTTC
TRBV5-1	TRBD2	-	TRBJ2-7	CASSLGSGTTYEQYF	TGCGCCAGCAGCTTGGGGTCGGGGACTACCTACGAGCAGTACTTC
TRBV7-6	TRBD1	-	TRBJ2-7	CASSSDRVGYEQYF	TGTGCCAGCAGCTCCGACAGGGTGGGCTACGAGCAGTACTTC
TRBV6-5	TRBD1	few	TRBJ2-1	CASSYSPGQGNEQFF	TGTGCCAGCAGTTACTCGCCGGGACAGGGCAATGAGCAGTTCTTC
TRBV30	TRBD1	-	TRBJ1-3	CAWSTGTGSGNTIYF	TGTGCCTGGAGTACCGGGACAGGCTCTGGAAACACCATATATTTT
TRBV5-1	TRBD1	once	TRBJ2-6	CASSRQGARVDSGANVLTF	TGCGCCTCCAGCCGGCAGGGGGCCAGAGTGGACTCTGGGGCCAACGTCCTGACTTTC
TRBV28	-	-	TRBJ1-5	CASSPGGGHQPQHF	TGTGCCAGCAGTCCAGGTGGCGGGCATCAGCCCCAGCATTTT
TRBV11-1	-	-	TRBJ2-1	CASSLEWYGGGDNEQFF	TGTGCCAGCAGCTTAGAATGGTATGGGGGCGGCGACAATGAGCAGTTCTTC